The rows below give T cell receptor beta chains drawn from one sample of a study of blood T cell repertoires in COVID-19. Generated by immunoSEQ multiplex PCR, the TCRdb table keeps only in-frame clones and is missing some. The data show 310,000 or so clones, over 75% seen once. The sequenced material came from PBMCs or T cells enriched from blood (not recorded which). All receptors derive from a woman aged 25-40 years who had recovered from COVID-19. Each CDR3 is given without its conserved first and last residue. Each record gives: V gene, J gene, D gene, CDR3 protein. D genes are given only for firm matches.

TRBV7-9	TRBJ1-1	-	ASSFPQSQHTEAF
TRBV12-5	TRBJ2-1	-	ASRRGPSSYNEQF
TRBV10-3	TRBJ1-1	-	AISTGMNTEAF
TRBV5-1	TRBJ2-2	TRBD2	ASSTTPSGRAVGELF
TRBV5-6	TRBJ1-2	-	ASSLELAGRGYT
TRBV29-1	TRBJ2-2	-	SVGGDLANTGELF
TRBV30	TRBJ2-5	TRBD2	AWSWDYNQETQY
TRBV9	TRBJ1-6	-	ASSGSGQNYNSPLH
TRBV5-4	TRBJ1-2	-	ASSLAGSPYGYT
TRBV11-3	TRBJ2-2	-	ASSLTRVAGELF
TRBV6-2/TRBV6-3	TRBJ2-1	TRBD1	ASSYTGGFYNEQF
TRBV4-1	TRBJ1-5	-	ASSQSFGNQPQH
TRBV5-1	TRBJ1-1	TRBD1	ASSAGTGILNTEAF
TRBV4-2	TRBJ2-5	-	ASSQMGPQETQY
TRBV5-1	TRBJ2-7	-	ASTLAGGSGSYEQY
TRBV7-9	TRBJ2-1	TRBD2	ASRPPSGSSYNEQF
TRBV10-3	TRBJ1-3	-	AISGAGAGNTIY
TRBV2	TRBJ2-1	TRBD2	ASVLGGSSYNEQF
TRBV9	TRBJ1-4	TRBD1	ASSNGQGINEKLF
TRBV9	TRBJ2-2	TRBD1	ASSVATDVPGQLNTGELF
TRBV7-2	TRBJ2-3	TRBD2	ASTSQGLAGADTQY
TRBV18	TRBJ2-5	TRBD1	ASSPPGQKETQY
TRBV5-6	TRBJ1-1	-	ASSLVDRHTEAF
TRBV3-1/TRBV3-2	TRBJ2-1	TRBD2	ASSQIFGGGLNEQF
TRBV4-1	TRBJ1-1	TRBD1	ASSRGQGTLGDTEAF
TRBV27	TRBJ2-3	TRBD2	ASSFFRDYSTDTQY
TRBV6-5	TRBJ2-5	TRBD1	ASSQQGARETQY
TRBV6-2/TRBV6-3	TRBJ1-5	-	ASSYSRGYSNQPQH
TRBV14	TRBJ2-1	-	ASSQKSGNNEQF
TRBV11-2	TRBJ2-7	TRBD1	ASSNDRGGEQY
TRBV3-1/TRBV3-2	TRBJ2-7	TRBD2	ASSQRTSGRYEQY
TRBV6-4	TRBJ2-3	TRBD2	ASSEMGGRGTDTQY
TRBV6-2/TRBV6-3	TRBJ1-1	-	ASSLGGGAF
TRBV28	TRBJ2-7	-	ASSYPPGYEQY
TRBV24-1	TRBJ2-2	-	ATSDPVKAGNTGELF
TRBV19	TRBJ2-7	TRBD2	ASSSRGVASSYEQY
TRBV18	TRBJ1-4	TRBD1	ASSRDRNEKLF
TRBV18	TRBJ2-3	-	ASSPSGDTQY
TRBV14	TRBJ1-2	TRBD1	ASSQDRDSSYYGYT
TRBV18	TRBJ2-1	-	ASSPLHPVRDEQF
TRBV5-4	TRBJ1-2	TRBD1	ASSRTQGARNGYT
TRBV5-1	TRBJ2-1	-	ASSLEKSGDEQF
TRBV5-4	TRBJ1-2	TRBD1	ASSTTTGFSGYT
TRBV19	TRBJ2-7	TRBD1	ASSPAKGQSPYEQY
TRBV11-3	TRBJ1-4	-	ASSPRQVNVATNEKLF
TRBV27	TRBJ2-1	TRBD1	ASRGDSSYNEQF
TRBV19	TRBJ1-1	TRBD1	ASRRSGGNTEAF
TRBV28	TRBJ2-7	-	ASSPSLAAPYEQY
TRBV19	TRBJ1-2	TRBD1	ASKRTGTDGYT
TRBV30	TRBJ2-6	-	AWSGSSGANVLT
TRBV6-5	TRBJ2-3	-	ASSSPLSTDTQY
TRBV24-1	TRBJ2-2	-	ATSRVTGELF
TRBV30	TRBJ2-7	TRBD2	AWSVREGNEQY
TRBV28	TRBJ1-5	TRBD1	ASSRTGTGGMDQPQH
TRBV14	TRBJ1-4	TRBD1	ASSQDWTGAPAREKLF
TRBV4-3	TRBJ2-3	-	ASSQELAIGTDTQY
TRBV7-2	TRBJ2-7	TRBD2	ASSSSGSFYEQY
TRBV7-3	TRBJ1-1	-	ASSSAGWDTEAF
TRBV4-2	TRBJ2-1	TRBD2	ASSHGLAGGLRNEQF
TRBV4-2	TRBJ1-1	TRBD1	ASSPRRDRGNTEAF